These 3 T cell receptor beta chains were sequenced from one sample in a study of Ad26.COV2.S vaccination and SARS-CoV-2 variants. This sample's treatment: 15 to 20 received Ad26.COV2.S at low or high dose, single or two shots; five or six received placebo; per-sample allocation not given. Collection of the samples took place on day 63 after the first injection of vaccine or placebo. Profiled with immunoSEQ multiplex PCR; TCRdb holds only in-frame clones, not every one. The sample yields a few hundred thousand clones, roughly 90% seen once. Sequences were derived from peripheral blood, sampled in a trial of Ad26.COV2.S vaccine versus placebo. All receptors come from a person aged 18-60 years who received the Ad26.COV2.S COVID-19 vaccine or a placebo.

The genes are TRBV5-1 and TRBJ2-5, with 7 bases matching TRBD1. This CDR3 region has 15 residues. Germline trimming cut 5 bases from V and 2 bases from J; bases unmatched to any gene: 9. Germline V lookup: CDR1 SGHRS, CDR2 YFSETQ. The CDR3 sequence: CASSYQGDTQETQYF. In DNA form, the CDR3 reads TGCGCCAGCAGTTATCAGGGGGACACGCAAGAGACCCAGTACTTC.

The genes are TRBV6-5 and TRBJ2-7; possible D gene TRBD1, 5 bases. The V gene's germline CDR1 is MNHEY and CDR2 SVGAGI. The CDR3 contains 14 residues. V was cut by 7 bases and J by 0 bases, with 13 bases left in between. CDR3 bases: TGTGCCAGCACTCGCCCCGGACACTCCTACGAGCAGTACTTC. This codes for CASTRPGHSYEQYF.

This chain links TRBV18 with TRBJ1-2, with D tentatively TRBD1 (6 bases). V was clipped by 3 bases and J by 7 bases, with 15 bases between them. Germline V lookup: CDR1 KGHSH, CDR2 LQKENI. CDR3 size: 14 residues. In DNA, the CDR3 is TGTGCCAGCTCACCCAAGGAGGGGGTTAGTGGCTACACCTTC. Translated: CASSPKEGVSGYTF.